Below are 15 T cell receptor beta chains sequenced from a single sample in a study of T cell responses to AZD1222 COVID-19 vaccine. Measured with immunoSEQ multiplex PCR; TCRdb has only the in-frame clones, and not every one. The sample includes tens of thousands of clones, 85% to 90% of them seen just once. Sequenced here: peripheral blood, sampled 28 days after the second AZD1222 dose. The receptors derive from an adult who received the AZD1222 COVID-19 vaccine.

This sequence joins TRBV11-2 and TRBJ1-4, with D unresolved. Germline V gives CDR1 SGHAT, CDR2 FQNNGV. V was shortened by 4 bases and J by 7 bases, with 16 bases between the two germline ends. The CDR3 has 15 residues. CDR3 nucleotides: TGTGCCAGCAGCTCTTCGATAGGGTGGGCTGAAAAACTGTTTTTT. The encoded protein is CASSSSIGWAEKLFF. The entire variable domain, with the rest obtained from reference TRBV11-2 and TRBJ1-4, is as follows: EAGVAQSPRYKIIEKRQSVAFWCNPISGHATLYWYQQILGQGPKLLIQFQNNGVVDDSQLPKDRFSAERLKGVDSTLKIQPAKLEDSAVYLCASSSSIGWAEKLFFGSGTQLSVL.

V and J are TRBV29-1 and TRBJ2-7; D might be TRBD1 (5 bases). Per the germline V gene, CDR1 is SQVTM and CDR2 is ANQGSEA. Trimming stripped 4 bases from V and 3 bases from J, with 13 bases between. The CDR3 is 13 residues long. The CDR3 protein is CSVVGQGRYEQYF. CDR3 bases: TGCAGCGTTGTTGGGCAGGGCCGCTACGAGCAGTACTTC.

The rearrangement links TRBV4-1 to TRBJ1-3; no clear D. Between the trimmed V and J ends, which lost 0 bases and 0 bases, there was a span of 9 bases. Germline assignment: CDR1 MGHRA and CDR2 YSYEKL. The CDR3 is made up of 16 amino acids. The CDR3 DNA sequence: TGCGCCAGCAGCCAAGACCCAGGCGACTCTGGAAACACCATATATTTT. Protein sequence: CASSQDPGDSGNTIYF.

The genes are TRBV19 and TRBJ2-1; 8 bases fit TRBD2. V was clipped by 5 bases and J by 3 bases; unmatched bases: 12. The CDR3 extends over 17 amino acids. Germline values: CDR1 LNHDA, CDR2 SQIVND (reference sequence). As DNA, the CDR3 is TGTGCCAGTAGTGCGTACGCCACCGGGGGGGTCTACAATGAGCAGTTCTTC. Protein sequence: CASSAYATGGVYNEQFF.

Turning to this clone: One base away lies a much larger clone, so this may be a sequencing read error. The V and J genes are TRBV6-2 or TRBV6-3 and TRBJ1-1; no reliable D call. Germline V gene lookup returns CDR1 MNHEY and CDR2 SVGEGT. Trimming removed 6 bases from V and 0 bases from J, with 5 bases in between. CDR3 length: 12 amino acids. CDR3 residues: CASSPMNTEAFF. In DNA, the CDR3 is TGTGCCAGCAGCCCAATGAACACTGAAGCTTTCTTT.

This chain connects TRBV19 to TRBJ1-1; D is undetermined. Germline assignment: CDR1 LNHDA and CDR2 SQIVND (reference sequence). Deletions cut 5 bases from V and 3 bases from J, with 16 bases between. There are 15 residues in the CDR3. CDR3 nucleotide sequence: TGTGCCAGTAGTCCCGGAGGGTTTGGCCACACTGAAGCTTTCTTT. Residues: CASSPGGFGHTEAFF.

This chain joins TRBV18 and TRBJ1-1, with D unclear. Germline loops: CDR1 KGHSH, CDR2 LQKENI. Trimming took off 2 bases at V and 0 bases at J, with 7 bases between the two ends. The CDR3 has 14 residues. This CDR3 reads CASSPSQLNTEAFF. As DNA, the CDR3 is TGTGCCAGCTCACCATCACAGCTGAACACTGAAGCTTTCTTT.

The V gene is TRBV29-1, the J gene TRBJ1-1, with D maybe TRBD1 (6 bases). V lost 5 bases, J lost 0 bases, and 13 bases lay in between. The germline V gene encodes CDR1 SQVTM and CDR2 ANQGSEA. This CDR3 region has 14 residues. Here the CDR3 DNA reads TGCAGCGTTCCACCAAGGGGGATGAACACTGAAGCTTTCTTT. Its protein product is CSVPPRGMNTEAFF.

This clone appeared a single time. The rearrangement joins TRBV6-2 or TRBV6-3 to TRBJ1-5, with 8 bases fitting TRBD1. CDR3 size: 19 residues. Germline V CDR1 and CDR2: MNHEY, SVGEGT. Germline trimming cut 2 bases from V and 1 base from J; bases unmatched to any gene: 13. The CDR3 bases are TGTGCCAGCAGTTACGATGGGCAGGGGGCTATTGGGAGCAATCAGCCCCAGCATTTT. Residues: CASSYDGQGAIGSNQPQHF.

The rearrangement links TRBV4-2 to TRBJ2-7; 8 bases align to TRBD2. Losses at the gene ends were 3 bases for V and 5 bases for J; bases not matched to a gene: 3. Germline V gene lookup returns CDR1 LGHNA and CDR2 YNFKEQ. There are 13 residues in the CDR3. DNA of the CDR3: TGTGCCAGCAGCCATCTTAGCGGGGACGAGCAGTACTTC. Translation gives CASSHLSGDEQYF.

The chain has TRBV24-1 and TRBJ2-3, with unresolved D. Between the trimmed V and J ends, which lost 4 bases and 0 bases, there was a span of 13 bases. In germline, CDR1 is KGHDR, CDR2 SFDVKD. CDR3 length equals 16 residues. The CDR3 reads CATSDPREDSTDTQYF. The DNA of the CDR3 is TGTGCCACCAGTGACCCTCGAGAGGATAGCACAGATACGCAGTATTTT.

The chain is built from TRBV4-1 and TRBJ2-7; D may be TRBD1 or TRBD2 (5 bases each). The V end lost 2 bases, the J end lost 4 bases, and 12 bases lay between the germline ends. The CDR3 length is 14 residues. Looked up from germline, CDR1 is MGHRA and CDR2 is YSYEKL. CDR3 nucleotides: TGCGCCAGCAGCCAAAAGGGAGCAGGGTACGAGCAGTACTTC. Translation: CASSQKGAGYEQYF.

The chain is built from TRBV3-1 (or the pseudogene TRBV3-2) and TRBJ1-2; a possible D gene is TRBD1 (5 bases). There are 16 residues in the CDR3. V was pared by 1 base and J by 8 bases, with 20 bases between. Germline V gene data show CDR1 as LGHDT and CDR2 as YNNKEL (reference sequence). In DNA form, the CDR3 reads TGTGCCAGCAGCCAAGGTATCGCGGCAGGGAGAGACGGCTACACCTTC. Amino acid sequence: CASSQGIAAGRDGYTF.

CDR3 bases: TGTGCCAGCAGGGTTCAGGGGCCCCTCTCTGGAAACACCATATATTTT. Amino acids: CASRVQGPLSGNTIYF. This chain connects TRBV5-4 to TRBJ1-3, with D tentatively TRBD1 (6 bases). Trimming shortened V by 5 bases and J by 0 bases, and 15 bases separated the two germline ends. The length of the CDR3 is 16 residues. Germline lookup yields CDR1 SGHNT and CDR2 YYREEE (reference sequence).

There are a few counts of this clone. The rearrangement links TRBV11-3 to TRBJ2-7; 7 bases agree with TRBD2. V trimming: 4 bases; J trimming: 0 bases; junction bases outside the gene matches: 6. Per the germline V gene, CDR1 is SGHNT and CDR2 is YENEEA. This CDR3 has 15 amino acids. The CDR3, as DNA: TGTGCCAGCAGCTCTCGGGGGGTCTACTCCTACGAGCAGTACTTC. It specifies CASSSRGVYSYEQYF.